The 8 T cell receptor beta chains presented below share a single source sample, sequenced in a study of shared clonotypes between healthy human individuals. CD45RO-negative, CCR7-selected cells formed the naive CD8 fraction, which excluded terminally differentiated effector memory CD45RA+ cells. Profiling relied on immunoSEQ multiplex PCR, and the TCRdb table lists in-frame clones only, not all of them. The data show about 2.1 million clones, around 93% seen once. The sample comprised naive CD8+ T cells from PBMCs. These TCRs come from a young man in good health. Some clones in this sample may be carry-over from other donors' samples.

Concerning this clone: This sample also contains other DNA sequences that code for the same CDR3. The gene calls are TRBV27 and TRBJ1-1; 7 positions match TRBD1. CDR3 size: 14 residues. Germline assignment: CDR1 MNHEY and CDR2 SMNVEV (reference sequence). With V trimmed by 5 bases and J by 3 bases, 6 bases remained unmatched. The chain's CDR3 is CASSPRQGYTEAFF. CDR3 sequence (DNA): TGTGCCAGCAGTCCCCGACAGGGTTACACTGAAGCTTTCTTT.

The chain has TRBV15 and TRBJ1-2; D is possibly TRBD1 (6 bases). The germline V gene encodes CDR1 LNHNV and CDR2 YYDKDF (reference sequence). V shed 8 bases and J shed 3 bases, with 16 bases lying between them. CDR3 size: 14 residues. CDR3 bases: TGTGCCACCGGGGGGGCCGGGGAGGACTATGGCTACACCTTC. Residues: CATGGAGEDYGYTF.

This chain links TRBV6-5 with TRBJ2-5; tentatively, D is TRBD2 (6 bases). In germline, CDR1 is MNHEY, CDR2 SVGAGI. V shed 6 bases and J shed 4 bases, with 12 bases lying between them. The CDR3 covers 13 residues. The DNA for the CDR3 is TGTGCCAGCAGGCGGCGGGACCTAGAGACCCAGTACTTC. It codes for CASRRRDLETQYF.

The J gene is TRBJ2-3, the V gene TRBV9, with TRBD1 as a possible D gene (6 bases). The V and J ends lost 5 bases and 2 bases respectively, with 9 bases between them. Germline-derived CDR1 and CDR2 are SGDLS and YYNGEE. The CDR3 covers 13 residues. The CDR3 region has the DNA TGTGCCAGCAGAGGGACACTCACAGATACGCAGTATTTT. Translating it yields CASRGTLTDTQYF.

The genes are TRBV7-9 and TRBJ2-7; the D is unclear. V dropped 4 bases and J dropped 7 bases, with 14 bases sitting between them. This CDR3 region has 13 residues. Germline V gene lookup returns CDR1 SEHNR and CDR2 FQNEAQ (reference sequence). In DNA form, the CDR3 reads TGTGCCAGCAGCTCCCCCTCAGATCGGGAGCAGTACTTC. Amino acids: CASSSPSDREQYF.

In this sample, this clone turned up a few times. V and J are TRBV12-5 and TRBJ1-5, with D possibly TRBD1 on 6 matching bases. V lost 6 bases to trimming and J lost 1 base, with 16 bases between them. This CDR3 is built from 16 residues. Germline V CDR1 and CDR2: LGHNT, FRNRAP. The CDR3, as DNA: TGTGCTAGTGGCCCGATGGACAGAACAAGCAATCAGCCCCAGCATTTT. Encoded protein: CASGPMDRTSNQPQHF.

V and J are TRBV27 and TRBJ1-5; D gene uncertain. Germline loops: CDR1 MNHEY, CDR2 SMNVEV (reference sequence). The germline V and J ends were trimmed by 3 bases and 3 bases, with 9 bases remaining between them. The CDR3 is 14 residues long. The CDR3 DNA reads TGTGCCAGCAGTTTCGCCGGTACCAATCAGCCCCAGCATTTT. Its translation is CASSFAGTNQPQHF.

V and J are TRBV2 and TRBJ1-6, with D uncertain. Trimming cost V 5 bases and J 9 bases, with 11 bases left between them. In germline, CDR1 is SNHLY, CDR2 FYNNEI. CDR3 length equals 13 residues. The CDR3 DNA is TGTGCCAGCAGTCCGGGCACCCCTTCACCCCTCCACTTT. It codes for CASSPGTPSPLHF.